One sample yielded the 23 T cell receptor beta chains listed below, sequenced in a study of blood T cells in healthy people across ages. A second about 7 to 11 cycle PCR used barcoded and J-beta primers. One entry per CDR3 protein, called by TCRdb with MiXCR from the 5' RACE reads. The table includes 1.5 million to 2 million distinct CDR3 sequences, about two fifths detected once. Sequencing was done on a sample of blood. Every receptor here comes from a human donor in good health.

This clonotype was seen once. The chain carries TRBV25-1 and TRBJ2-4; D is uncertain. The V end was cut by 1 base, the J end by 5 bases, with 18 bases between. The V gene's germline CDR1 is MGHDK and CDR2 SYGVNS. CDR3 length equals 17 residues. The CDR3, as DNA: TGTGCCAGCAGTGAATTTGGGGTAGACGGTTCACAAAACATTCAGTACTTC. This codes for CASSEFGVDGSQNIQYF.

In this sample, this clonotype turned up a few times. The chain carries TRBV16 and TRBJ1-2, with D perhaps TRBD1 (6 bases). CDR1 KGHSY and CDR2 FQNENV come from the germline V gene. The CDR3 loop spans 16 amino acids. V shed 1 base and J shed 1 base, with 13 bases lying between them. CDR3 bases: TGTGCCAGCAGCCAATTTAAGGGGGACGTTAACTATGGCTACACCTTC. It codes for CASSQFKGDVNYGYTF.

This sequence joins TRBV9 and TRBJ1-2, with D maybe TRBD1 (5 bases). Germline values: CDR1 SGDLS, CDR2 YYNGEE. Trimming took off 0 bases at V and 6 bases at J, with 15 bases between the two ends. The CDR3 has 15 residues. The CDR3 protein is CASSVGGRGADGYTF. Written as DNA, the CDR3 is TGTGCCAGCAGCGTAGGCGGCAGAGGGGCGGATGGCTACACCTTC.

This clonotype occurred a few times. V gene TRBV6-5 combines with J gene TRBJ1-2; a possible D gene is TRBD1 (5 bases). The CDR3 spans 12 residues. Trimming took off 5 bases at V and 3 bases at J, with 7 bases between the two ends. Germline V gene sequence: CDR1 MNHEY, CDR2 SVGAGI. The CDR3 DNA reads as TGTGCCAGCAGTAGGGACCACTATGGCTACACCTTC. This encodes CASSRDHYGYTF.

This clonotype has only a few counts. This chain uses TRBV15 with TRBJ2-6, with unresolved D. The CDR3 spans 14 residues. V gave up 3 bases and J gave up 0 bases, with 3 bases separating them. CDR1 is LNHNV and CDR2 is YYDKDF in the germline V gene (reference sequence). CDR3 DNA: TGTGCCACCAGCAGTTCCTCTGGGGCCAACGTCCTGACTTTC. Its translation is CATSSSSGANVLTF.

The rearrangement links TRBV7-9 to TRBJ1-2, with D perhaps matching TRBD1 (6 bases). CDR3 length equals 17 residues. CDR1 is SEHNR and CDR2 is FQNEAQ in the germline V gene (reference sequence). The V and J ends lost 5 bases and 2 bases respectively, with 21 bases between them. The CDR3 DNA is TGTGCCAGCAGCGGTTTCACCCAGGGGATCTCGAACTATGGCTACACCTTC. It encodes CASSGFTQGISNYGYTF.

The rearrangement links TRBV5-1 to TRBJ2-5, with 8 bases identical to TRBD2. The germline V gene has CDR1 SGHRS and CDR2 YFSETQ. Trimming at V came to 5 bases and at J to 5 bases, leaving 8 bases not matched to a gene. The CDR3 spans 14 residues. CDR3 bases: TGCGCCAGCAGACCGGGACTAGACAGGGAGACCCAGTACTTC. This sequence encodes CASRPGLDRETQYF.

J is TRBJ1-6 and V is TRBV7-9; D remains unclear. The CDR3 is made up of 15 amino acids. CDR1 is SEHNR, CDR2 FQNEAQ, per germline (reference sequence). Trimming took 5 bases from V and 7 from J, leaving 15 bases between them. The CDR3 coding sequence is TGTGCCAGCAGCCGGGTGCAGGACGGAAATTCACCCCTCCACTTT. This translates into CASSRVQDGNSPLHF.

This clonotype occurred once. This chain connects TRBV10-3 to TRBJ2-2; possibly TRBD1 for D (6 bases). Germline CDR1 and CDR2: ENHRY and SYGVKD. There are 17 residues in the CDR3. The V and J ends lost 3 bases and 0 bases respectively, with 14 bases between them. The CDR3 loop is CAISDWTRTANTGELFF. The CDR3 nucleotides read TGTGCCATCAGTGATTGGACCCGGACAGCGAACACCGGGGAGCTGTTTTTT.

This chain uses TRBV7-9 with TRBJ2-1; possibly TRBD1 for D (5 bases). The CDR3 has 13 amino acids. V lost 5 bases, J lost 6 bases, and 11 bases lay in between. Germline-derived CDR1 and CDR2 are SEHNR and FQNEAQ (reference sequence). CDR3 in DNA: TGTGCCAGCAGCGACAGTTCGGGCAATGAGCAGTTCTTC. It yields the protein CASSDSSGNEQFF.

This clonotype turned up a few times. The rearrangement uses TRBV7-3 and TRBJ1-2; D is ambiguous. Deletions cut 5 bases from V and 4 bases from J, with 11 bases between. Germline V gene sequence: CDR1 SGHTA, CDR2 FQGTGA. The CDR3 spans 13 residues. DNA for the CDR3: TGTGCCAGCAGCCCCCGCCCTCTCTATGGCTACACCTTC. This encodes CASSPRPLYGYTF.

This sequence joins TRBV7-3 and TRBJ1-1; 8 bases match TRBD1. V shed 5 bases and J 4 bases; nucleotides not matched to a gene: 6. CDR3 size: 14 residues. Germline assignment: CDR1 SGHTA and CDR2 FQGTGA. The CDR3: CASSATTGGTEAFF. CDR3 in DNA: TGTGCCAGCAGCGCGACCACAGGGGGCACTGAAGCTTTCTTT.

V gene TRBV20-1 combines with J gene TRBJ2-7; D unresolved. Germline V gives CDR1 DFQATT, CDR2 SNEGSKA (reference sequence). The CDR3 loop spans 12 amino acids. The V end was cut by 3 bases, the J end by 6 bases, with 12 bases between. Here the CDR3 DNA reads TGCAGTGCTAGCGGTAGGGAAGTCGAGCAGTACTTC. Encoded protein: CSASGREVEQYF.

The chain links TRBV28 to TRBJ2-1; D may be TRBD1 (5 bases). From germline, CDR1 is MDHEN and CDR2 SYDVKM. V shed 5 bases and J shed 4 bases, with 15 bases lying between them. The length of the CDR3 is 15 residues. The CDR3 coding sequence is TGTGCCAGCAGTACCGTTTGGGGCAGTTACAATGAGCAGTTCTTC. Its protein product is CASSTVWGSYNEQFF.

This clonotype was recorded a few times. V usage is TRBV29-1 and J usage is TRBJ1-2, with unresolved D. Between the trimmed V and J ends, which lost 1 base and 4 bases, there was a span of 16 bases. Per the germline V gene, CDR1 is SQVTM and CDR2 is ANQGSEA. The CDR3 runs to 15 residues. This chain's CDR3 is CSVEGVRLEAYGYTF. The CDR3 nucleotides are TGCAGCGTTGAAGGTGTCCGCTTGGAAGCCTATGGCTACACCTTC.

This clonotype was counted only a few times. The chain uses TRBV24-1 and TRBJ2-5; unclear D gene. Trimming cost V 4 bases and J 1 base, with 9 bases left between them. CDR1 and CDR2 (germline): KGHDR, SFDVKD. The CDR3 has 14 residues. DNA for the CDR3: TGTGCCACCAGTGACCCGGACCTCCAAGAGACCCAGTACTTC. Translation gives CATSDPDLQETQYF.

The chain has TRBV28 and TRBJ2-5; 13 nucleotides agree with TRBD2. CDR3 length equals 17 residues. Germline V gene data show CDR1 as MDHEN and CDR2 as SYDVKM. The junction had 5 bases not matched to a gene; V was cut back by 2 bases and J by 2 bases. CDR3 sequence (DNA): TGTGCCAGCAGTTTAATGGGACTAGCGGGACCTCAAGAGACCCAGTACTTC. Encoded protein: CASSLMGLAGPQETQYF.

V is TRBV18 and J is TRBJ1-1; D perhaps matches TRBD1 (6 bases). The germline V gene encodes CDR1 KGHSH and CDR2 LQKENI. The CDR3 spans 14 residues. V lost 6 bases and J 5 bases, leaving 16 bases between the germline ends. The CDR3 region has the DNA TGTGCCAGCTCGCCAGGGACATCCGGGACTGAAGCTTTCTTT. It encodes CASSPGTSGTEAFF.

The chain has TRBV5-1 and TRBJ1-2, with 7 bases aligning to TRBD1. The trim removed 2 bases at V and 8 bases at J, leaving 12 bases unmatched. Germline-derived CDR1 and CDR2 are SGHRS and YFSETQ. The CDR3 totals 15 residues. The CDR3 DNA is TGCGCCAGCAGCTTACAGGGGCCTCTCCAAAAGGGCTACACCTTC. Amino acid sequence: CASSLQGPLQKGYTF.

J is TRBJ2-7 and V is TRBV4-2, with 8 bases aligning to TRBD2. CDR3 length: 15 residues. The ends lost 5 bases at V and 3 bases at J; junction bases unmatched: 9. Germline-derived CDR1 and CDR2 are LGHNA and YNFKEQ. In DNA, the CDR3 is TGTGCCAGCAGCGTCCGTAGCGGGGTGTACTACGAGCAGTACTTC. This sequence encodes CASSVRSGVYYEQYF.

This clonotype was seen a few times. The chain recombines TRBV20-1 with TRBJ2-3; a weak D match, TRBD2 (5 bases). Germline assignment: CDR1 DFQATT and CDR2 SNEGSKA (reference sequence). This CDR3 is 13 amino acids long. Trimming shortened V by 5 bases and J by 4 bases, and 13 bases separated the two germline ends. The CDR3 DNA reads TGCAGTGCTTTCGGAGAGGGCGCAGATACGCAGTATTTT. This gives the protein CSAFGEGADTQYF.

V usage is TRBV7-9 and J usage is TRBJ2-4; possible D gene TRBD2, 6 bases. The J call may be in error: the DNA end matches TRBJ2-7 better. Germline values: CDR1 SEHNR, CDR2 FQNEAQ (reference sequence). This CDR3 has 18 residues. DNA of the CDR3: TGTGCCAGCAGCTTTATGGGATCCATAAGGAGGGGTGACTACGAGCAGTACTTC. Translated: CASSFMGSIRRGDYEQYF.

The chain joins TRBV11-3 to TRBJ2-5, with D possibly TRBD2 on 6 matching bases. TRBJ2-7 explains the end of the DNA better; the J call may be wrong. From germline, CDR1 is SGHNT and CDR2 YENEEA. This CDR3 comprises 13 residues. The CDR3 nucleotides are TGTGCCAGCAGGCCCCGGGAGAACTACGAGCAGTACTTC. This translates into CASRPRENYEQYF.